The sequence of this TCR beta chain was determined in a study of blood T cell repertoires in COVID-19. Study-level information: Sources were T cells, B-cell-depleted T cells, or PBMCs; the material itself was cDNA or gDNA.

Germline CDR1 and CDR2: LNHDA and SQIVND (reference sequence). The CDR3 runs to 14 residues. The V end was cut by 6 bases, the J end by 4 bases, with 16 bases between. Original processing notes: The assay estimated nucleated cells by amplifying reference gene primers. Produced via immunoSEQ multiplex PCR; TCRdb's table is partial and in-frame only. The V and J calls and the clone size are those of that table, but D and trimming were determined from the DNA. The sample comprises tens of thousands of clones, around 87% of which are singletons, and around 5% rests with the top ten. Sequences were obtained from peripheral blood. The receptor was derived from a woman of 80 years or more with acute or convalescent COVID-19. The chain uses TRBV19 and TRBJ2-7; TRBD1 might be the D (5 bases). CDR3 DNA: TGTGCCAGTAGAAGTTTAGGGGATAAGTACGAGCAGTACTTC. It translates to CASRSLGDKYEQYF.